The T cell receptor beta chain described here comes from a study of shared clonotypes between healthy human individuals. Healthy HIV-negative adults with no recent acute infections or vaccinations were recruited as donors. The table came from immunoSEQ multiplex PCR; TCRdb's copy has only in-frame clones and leaves some out. The repertoire holds about 1.1 million clones, with approximately 80% as singletons. V lost 3 bases, J lost 3 bases, and 6 bases lay in between. The CDR3 has 12 residues. Per germline, CDR1 SGHDT and CDR2 YYEEEE. The sequenced sample consisted of memory CD4+ T cells from PBMCs. Described subset: CD45RA-negative fraction. V gene TRBV5-6 combines with J gene TRBJ1-2; D remains unclear. The source is a man aged 18 to 35 in good health. Some clones in this sample may be carry-over from other donors' samples. CDR3 coding DNA: TGTGCCAGCAGCTCCGTCTACTATGGCTACACCTTC. Amino acids: CASSSVYYGYTF. Drawing the rest from reference TRBV5-6 and TRBJ1-2, the complete variable domain is DAGVTQSPTHLIKTRGQQVTLRCSPKSGHDTVSWYQQALGQGPQFIFQYYEEEERQRGNFPDRFSGHQFPNYSSELNVNALLLGDSALYLCASSSVYYGYTFGSGTRLTVV.